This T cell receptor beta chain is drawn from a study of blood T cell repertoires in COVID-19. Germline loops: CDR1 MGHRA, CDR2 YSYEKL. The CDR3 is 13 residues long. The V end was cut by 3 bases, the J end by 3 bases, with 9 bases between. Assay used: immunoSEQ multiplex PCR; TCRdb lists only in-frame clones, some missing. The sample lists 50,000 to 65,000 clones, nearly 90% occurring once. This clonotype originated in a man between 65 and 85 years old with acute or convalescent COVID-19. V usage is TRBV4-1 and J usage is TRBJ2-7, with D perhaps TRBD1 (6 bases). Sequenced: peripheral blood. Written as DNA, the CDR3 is TGCGCCAGCAGCCACAGGGGCGGCTACGAGCAGTACTTC. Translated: CASSHRGGYEQYF.